A selection of T cell receptor beta chains follows, all from one sample in a study of neurological immune-mediated disorders. From the 5' RACE reads, TCRdb called clonotypes with MiXCR, one entry per CDR3 protein. Altogether around 20,000 distinct CDR3 sequences are present, about 10% being singletons, with the ten largest covering about 20%. What was sequenced was PBMCs. The receptors come from a woman in her sixties with HTLV-1-associated myelopathy (HAM/TSP). Both conserved end residues are part of each CDR3. Each record gives: V gene, J gene, D gene, CDR3 length, clone size, CDR3 DNA, CDR3 protein. D genes are given only for firm matches. Clone size, where shown, is once, few, many, or a class for clones that have expanded.

TRBV7-9	TRBJ1-4	.	14	many	TGTGCCAGCACCCACTACGTAGAGGGTGAAAAACTGTTTTTT	CASTHYVEGEKLFF
TRBV6-5	TRBJ1-5	TRBD1	15	medium-sized	TGTGCCAGCAGTGAGACAGGGGGCGTCGATCAGCCCCAGCATTTT	CASSETGGVDQPQHF
TRBV7-2	TRBJ1-1	.	14	.	TGTGCCAGCAGCTTAGGGGGGGTACCGACTGAAGCTTTCTTT	CASSLGGVPTEAFF
TRBV7-2	TRBJ2-5	.	14	many	TGTGCCAGCAGCTCCCCGGGGGCCCTGGGGACCCAGTACTTC	CASSSPGALGTQYF
TRBV11-2	TRBJ1-2	.	13	few	TGTGCCAGCAGCTTAGTCCTTGATCAAGGCTACACCTTC	CASSLVLDQGYTF
TRBV10-3	TRBJ1-4	.	13	few	TGTGCCATCTTTACCCTCCCCCACAAGGCGCTGTTTTTT	CAIFTLPHKALFF
TRBV5-4	TRBJ1-2	.	11	many	TGTGCCAGCAGCTTGAGAGATGGCTACACCTTC	CASSLRDGYTF
TRBV5-5	TRBJ2-2	.	18	.	TGTGCCAGCAGCTTGGGGAGGTACACTGGACCGAACACCGGGGAGCTGTTTTTT	CASSLGRYTGPNTGELFF
TRBV18	TRBJ1-4	.	13	many	TGTGCCAGCTCACCAAGTTTCAATGAAAAACTGTTTTTT	CASSPSFNEKLFF
TRBV3-1	TRBJ2-1	.	15	many	TGTGCCAGCAGCCAAGATGGAGCGGGCAACAATGAGCAGTTCTTC	CASSQDGAGNNEQFF
TRBV20-1	TRBJ1-1	TRBD1	16	many	TGCAGTGCACAAAAGACCCCGGGACAGGGAAACACTGAAGCTTTCTTT	CSAQKTPGQGNTEAFF
TRBV20-1	TRBJ1-2	.	12	many	TGCAGTGCCCAGGGGTACATCTATGGCTACACCTTC	CSAQGYIYGYTF
TRBV18	TRBJ2-1	TRBD2	12	many	TGTGCCAGCTCACTGGGGGGGAATGAGCAGTTCTTC	CASSLGGNEQFF
TRBV7-8	TRBJ1-1	.	15	many	TGTGCCAGCAGCTCCCGGATCCAGGGGAACACTGAAGCTTTCTTT	CASSSRIQGNTEAFF
TRBV20-1	TRBJ2-7	TRBD1	16	many	TGCAGTGCTAGAGATGGAGGGACAGGGGACCCCTACGAGCAGTACTTC	CSARDGGTGDPYEQYF
TRBV7-2	TRBJ1-2	TRBD1	15	many	TGTGCCAGCAGCACCCAGGGGGCCCTCGGCTATGGCTACACCTTC	CASSTQGALGYGYTF
TRBV7-2	TRBJ1-2	TRBD1	15	many	TGTGCCAGCAGTTACCAGGCAGGGGGCAGGGTTGGCTACACCTTC	CASSYQAGGRVGYTF
TRBV20-1	TRBJ1-1	TRBD1	14	many	TGCAGTGCTAGAGATAGCGGCAGGGGGTATGAAGCTTTCTTT	CSARDSGRGYEAFF
TRBV20-1	TRBJ2-1	TRBD2	16	many	TGCAGTGCTGGGGGGGAGTCCAGCAACAGTAGAAATGAGCAGTTCTTC	CSAGGESSNSRNEQFF
TRBV4-1	TRBJ1-2	.	15	many	TGCGCCAGCAGCCAAGTCGGACTGGTCGCCGGGGGCTACACCTTC	CASSQVGLVAGGYTF
TRBV20-1	TRBJ2-3	TRBD2	14	many	TGCAGTGCAATTAGCGGGGGGGCCGCAGATACGCAGTATTTT	CSAISGGAADTQYF
TRBV6-5	TRBJ2-7	.	12	.	TGTGCCAGCACCCGGACAAATTACGAGCAGTACTTT	CASTRTNYEQYF
TRBV5-1	TRBJ1-2	.	14	many	TGCGCCAGCAGGGTCGCAGAGACTAACTATGGCTACACCTTC	CASRVAETNYGYTF
TRBV3-1	TRBJ2-1	.	13	many	TGTGCCAGCAGAGGCAGGGCTCGAGGTGAGCAGTTCTTC	CASRGRARGEQFF
TRBV20-1	TRBJ2-3	TRBD1	16	many	TGCAGTGCTAAAGACAGGGTTCTCCTTGGCACAGATACGCAGTATTTT	CSAKDRVLLGTDTQYF
TRBV5-5	TRBJ2-7	TRBD1	15	many	TGTGCCAGCAGCCTACCGGGACAGGGGTGGCACGAGCAGTACTTC	CASSLPGQGWHEQYF
TRBV20-1	TRBJ2-1	.	15	many	TGCAGTGCGAGAGGTGGATTAACCTCCTACAATGAGCAGTTCTTC	CSARGGLTSYNEQFF
TRBV7-2	TRBJ2-1	.	14	many	TGTGCCAGCAGCTTAGTGGGTCTAGTGGATGAGCAGTTCTTC	CASSLVGLVDEQFF
TRBV5-1	TRBJ1-1	.	14	.	TGCGCCAGCAGCTTGGTTGGAGGGTATAATGAAGCTTTCTTT	CASSLVGGYNEAFF
TRBV20-1	TRBJ1-4	.	13	many	TGCAGTGCTAGAGATCGGGCCGTTGAAAAACTGTTTTTT	CSARDRAVEKLFF
TRBV6-1	TRBJ2-5	TRBD1	13	many	TGTGCCAGCAGTCCCGGGACAGAAGAGACCCAGTACTTC	CASSPGTEETQYF
TRBV15	TRBJ1-1	.	14	.	TGTGGAACCAGCAGAGAGATTAGGGAAACTGAAGCTTTCTTT	CGTSREIRETEAFF
TRBV5-1	TRBJ2-5	TRBD1	14	.	TGCGCCAGCAGCTCAGGGACAGAGCAAGAGACCCAGTACTTC	CASSSGTEQETQYF
TRBV6-5	TRBJ1-3	.	17	many	TGTGCCAGCAGTTACTCCCCCTTTAACAATTTTGGAAACACCATATATTTT	CASSYSPFNNFGNTIYF
TRBV20-1	TRBJ2-1	TRBD2	12	many	TGCAGTGCGTGGCGGGGGGGCAATGAGCAGTTCTTC	CSAWRGGNEQFF
TRBV20-1	TRBJ1-2	TRBD1	13	medium-sized	TGCAGTGCTAGAGTTGAGGGGGCCTATGGCTACACCTTC	CSARVEGAYGYTF
TRBV5-1	TRBJ2-1	.	15	many	TGCGCCAGCAGCTTGAGGGGGGGCTCGGGGAATGAGCAGTTCTTC	CASSLRGGSGNEQFF
TRBV7-9	TRBJ2-7	.	11	many	TGTGCCAGCAGCTTAGAGGACGAGCAGTACTTC	CASSLEDEQYF
TRBV29-1	TRBJ1-4	.	12	many	TGCAGCGTTGAAGTTGGGAGACGGAAACTGTTTTTT	CSVEVGRRKLFF
TRBV20-1	TRBJ2-7	TRBD2	15	many	TGCAGTGCTAGAGATCACAGCGGGGGGGCTTACGAGCAGTACTTC	CSARDHSGGAYEQYF
TRBV5-1	TRBJ2-1	TRBD2	15	many	TGCGCCAGCAGCCCCGGGACTAGCAGGAACGGTGAGCAGTTCTTC	CASSPGTSRNGEQFF
TRBV2	TRBJ1-6	.	15	many	TGTGCCACCGTCGGAGGGGTAGGCGATAATTCACCCCTCCACTTT	CATVGGVGDNSPLHF
TRBV5-1	TRBJ1-1	TRBD1	15	many	TGCGCCAGCACATTAGACAGGGTGGGGAACACTGAAGCTTTCTTT	CASTLDRVGNTEAFF
TRBV18	TRBJ1-4	.	15	many	TGTGCCAGCTCACCGCAGGGTGTTGTTGACGAAAAACTGTTTTTT	CASSPQGVVDEKLFF
TRBV18	TRBJ1-1	.	14	.	TGTGCCAGCTCACCCCAAAAAGGTGGGTTTGAAGCTTTCTTT	CASSPQKGGFEAFF
TRBV7-8	TRBJ2-2	.	15	many	TGTGCCAGCAGCTTAGAGGGGGTGGGCACCGGGGAGCTGTTTTTT	CASSLEGVGTGELFF
TRBV4-1	TRBJ1-5	.	15	many	TGCGCCAGCAGCCAAGATGTTTTAAGTTATCAGCCCCAGCATTTT	CASSQDVLSYQPQHF
TRBV20-1	TRBJ2-1	TRBD2	14	many	TGCAGTGCTAGGGCGGCTAGCGGGGCTGGGGAGCAGTTCTTC	CSARAASGAGEQFF
TRBV5-6	TRBJ1-4	.	15	many	TGTGCCAGCAGCTTGGGGTCAGGCAGTCGGGGAAAACTGTTTTTT	CASSLGSGSRGKLFF
TRBV30	TRBJ2-7	.	12	.	TGTGACTGGAGGGATGGGGGCTACGAGCAGTACTTC	CDWRDGGYEQYF
TRBV12-3/TRBV12-4	TRBJ2-5	.	14	many	TGTGCCAGCAGCCGTAGTGTTTGGCAAGAGACCCAGTACTTC	CASSRSVWQETQYF
TRBV7-2	TRBJ2-3	.	15	many	TGTGCCAGCAGCCCCGTTAGGCGGTACACAGATACGCAGTATTTT	CASSPVRRYTDTQYF
TRBV29-1	TRBJ1-1	.	13	once	TGCAGCGTTGAAGTCGGGGGAAGTACTGAAGCTTTCTTT	CSVEVGGSTEAFF
TRBV5-1	TRBJ2-1	.	17	many	TGCGCCAGCAGCTTGGTTGCAGGTCAGAGCTCCTACAATGAGCAGTTCTTC	CASSLVAGQSSYNEQFF
TRBV30	TRBJ2-7	.	15	.	TGTGCCTGGAGTGTAGGGGCAGGTGGGCGGTCCGAGCAGTACTTC	CAWSVGAGGRSEQYF
TRBV4-2	TRBJ2-7	.	15	large	TGTGCCAGCAGCCCTCTGGAGGGACACTCCTACGAGCAGTACTTC	CASSPLEGHSYEQYF
TRBV20-1	TRBJ2-3	.	16	many	TGCAGTGCCGAAGGAGAACACACCTTTAGTATGGATACGCAGTATTTT	CSAEGEHTFSMDTQYF
TRBV20-1	TRBJ1-6	.	14	many	TGCAGTGCCAGCGTCCCGGGACATAATTCACCCCTCCACTTT	CSASVPGHNSPLHF
TRBV15	TRBJ2-5	.	14	many	TGTGCCACCAGCAGAGAAATCGGGGGTTGGACCCAGTACTTC	CATSREIGGWTQYF
TRBV7-2	TRBJ1-1	.	13	.	TGTGCCAGCAGCCGGGACCTTAATAGTGAAGCTTTCTTT	CASSRDLNSEAFF